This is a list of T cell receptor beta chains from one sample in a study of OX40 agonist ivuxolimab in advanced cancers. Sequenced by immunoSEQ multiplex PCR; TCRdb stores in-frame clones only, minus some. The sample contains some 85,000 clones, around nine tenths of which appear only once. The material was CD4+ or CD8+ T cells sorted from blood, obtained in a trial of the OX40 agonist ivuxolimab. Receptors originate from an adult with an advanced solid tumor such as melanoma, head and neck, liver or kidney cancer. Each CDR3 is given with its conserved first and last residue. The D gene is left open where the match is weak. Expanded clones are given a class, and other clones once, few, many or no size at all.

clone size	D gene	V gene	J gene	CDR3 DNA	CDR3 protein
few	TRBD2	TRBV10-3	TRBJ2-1	TGTGCCATCAGTGAGTCGATGGGAGGGCACAATGAGCAGTTCTTC	CAISESMGGHNEQFF
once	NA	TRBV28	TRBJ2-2	TGTGCCCTCTCCGACCGGGACTTTAACACCGGGGAGCTGTTTTTT	CALSDRDFNTGELFF
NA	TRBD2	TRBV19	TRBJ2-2	TGTGCCAGTAGTATCTACGGGACTAGCGGGAGGGAGACCGGGGAGCTGTTTTTT	CASSIYGTSGRETGELFF
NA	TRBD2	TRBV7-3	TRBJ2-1	TGTGCCAGCAGCCGGGGTTTAGGACTAGCGGGAGGTGAGCAGTTCTTC	CASSRGLGLAGGEQFF
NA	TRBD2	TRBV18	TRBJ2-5	TGTGCCAGCTCAACTGGGACTAGCGGGAGCTACGAGACCCAGTACTTC	CASSTGTSGSYETQYF
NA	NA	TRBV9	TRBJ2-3	TGTGCCAGCAGCGGGCTAGTCAGAGATACGCAGTATTTT	CASSGLVRDTQYF
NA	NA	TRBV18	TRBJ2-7	TGTGCCAGCTCACCACGGGGAGACTCTACGGACCACTACGAGCAGTACTTC	CASSPRGDSTDHYEQYF
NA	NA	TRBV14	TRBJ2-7	TGTGCCAGCAGCCAAGGACGGGGTCCGCTTGGGACCTACGAGCAGTACTTC	CASSQGRGPLGTYEQYF
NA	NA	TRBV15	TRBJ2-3	TGTGCCACCAGCAGAGACCCCAGTAGCGGTAGCACAGATACGCAGTATTTT	CATSRDPSSGSTDTQYF
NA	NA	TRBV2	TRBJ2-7	TGTGCCAGCAGAAACGATGGGGGAGGAAGCTACGAGCAGTACTTC	CASRNDGGGSYEQYF
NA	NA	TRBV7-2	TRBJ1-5	TGTGCCAGCAGCTTAATTGGTCAGCCCCAGCATTTT	CASSLIGQPQHF
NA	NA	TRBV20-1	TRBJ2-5	TGCAGTGCTAGGAACAGGGAGACCCAGTACTTC	CSARNRETQYF
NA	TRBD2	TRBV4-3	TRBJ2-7	TGCGCCAGCAGCCTCGGGACTAGCGGGAGGGCCTCCGACGAGCAGTACTTC	CASSLGTSGRASDEQYF
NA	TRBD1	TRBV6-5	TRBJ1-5	TGTGCCAGCAGTCAACAGGGGAATCAGCCCCAGCATTTT	CASSQQGNQPQHF
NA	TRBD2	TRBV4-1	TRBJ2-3	TGCGCCAGCAGCCAAGTGGGACTAGCGGGAGGATTGAGCACAGATACGCAGTATTTT	CASSQVGLAGGLSTDTQYF
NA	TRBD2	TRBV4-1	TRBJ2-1	TGCGCCAGCACACGGGAGGGCCTGGGGGAGCAGTTCTTC	CASTREGLGEQFF
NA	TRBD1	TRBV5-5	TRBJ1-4	TGTGCCAGCAGCAAGCCCAGTACGACAGGGGGCGATGAAAAACTGTTTTTT	CASSKPSTTGGDEKLFF
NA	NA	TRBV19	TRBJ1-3	TGTGCCAGTTGGGGACGCGGCTACTCTGGAAACACCATATATTTT	CASWGRGYSGNTIYF
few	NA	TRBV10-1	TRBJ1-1	TGCGCCAGCAGTGAGGGACGCATGAACACTGAAGCTTTCTTT	CASSEGRMNTEAFF
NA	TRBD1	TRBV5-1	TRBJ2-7	TGCGCCAGCAGCTTTGCAGGGGGATCCTACGAGCAGTACTTC	CASSFAGGSYEQYF